This passage covers 7 T cell receptor beta chains from one sample sequenced in a study of cytomegalovirus exposure and HLA in healthy donors. 60 Vbeta and 13 Jbeta primers were used in PCR. Assay used: immunoSEQ multiplex PCR; TCRdb lists only in-frame clones, some missing. The table shows 49,000 or so clones, with around 81% occurring only once. The specimen sequenced was PBMCs. These receptors all come from a boy younger than 18 in good health and CMV-seropositive.

The CDR3 nucleotides read TGTGCCAGCAGCTTATTAGATGAAAAACTGTTTTTT. Its translation is CASSLLDEKLFF. V is TRBV7-9 and J is TRBJ1-4; D is unclear. CDR3 length: 12 amino acids. Germline CDR1 and CDR2: SEHNR and FQNEAQ (reference sequence). V lost 2 bases and J 6 bases, leaving 4 bases between the germline ends.

This clone was picked up one time. V is TRBV5-1 and J is TRBJ2-1, with TRBD2 matching 9 bases. The germline V gene has CDR1 SGHRS and CDR2 YFSETQ. This CDR3 contains 15 residues. The J segment lost 7 bases and the V segment lost 2 bases, leaving 7 bases of the junction unmatched. The CDR3 sequence is CASSLAGTSLNEQFF. CDR3 sequence (DNA): TGCGCCAGCAGCTTAGCGGGGACTAGCTTGAATGAGCAGTTCTTC.

The chain employs TRBV10-3 and TRBJ1-1, with D perhaps TRBD1 (5 bases). This CDR3 has 15 amino acids. V lost 0 bases to trimming and J lost 1 base, with 9 bases between them. Germline lookup yields CDR1 ENHRY and CDR2 SYGVKD. The CDR3 is CAISESRGGNTEAFF. CDR3 coding DNA: TGTGCCATCAGTGAGTCGCGGGGGGGGAACACTGAAGCTTTCTTT.

The chain uses TRBV19 and TRBJ1-2, with 11 bases lining up with TRBD1. The CDR3 covers 14 residues. V shed 9 bases, J shed 4 bases, and the junction held 7 bases outside the gene matches. CDR1 is LNHDA and CDR2 is SQIVND in the germline V gene (reference sequence). The CDR3: CASLRTGGVYGYTF. In DNA, the CDR3 is TGTGCCAGCCTGAGGACAGGGGGCGTCTATGGCTACACCTTC.

The chain carries TRBV5-4 and TRBJ1-2; 8 bases agree with TRBD1. The CDR3 sequence is 13 residues long. V trimming: 4 bases; J trimming: 5 bases; junction bases outside the gene matches: 4. Germline V gene data show CDR1 as SGHNT and CDR2 as YYREEE (reference sequence). The CDR3 coding sequence is TGTGCCAGCAGCGCGACAGGGGATTATGGCTACACCTTC. Its translation is CASSATGDYGYTF.

J is TRBJ1-1 and V is TRBV6-1; 7 positions agree with TRBD1. The CDR3 totals 15 residues. J lost 3 bases, V lost 5 bases, and 9 bases had no gene match. The germline gives CDR1 MNHNS, CDR2 SASEGT. The CDR3 sequence is CASSSIDRVYTEAFF. The DNA of the CDR3 is TGTGCCAGCAGTTCTATAGACAGGGTGTACACTGAAGCTTTCTTT.

V usage is TRBV15 and J usage is TRBJ2-6; possible D gene TRBD1, 5 bases. Trimming pared 3 bases from V and 0 bases from J, leaving 9 bases between. The CDR3 covers 16 residues. Germline V gives CDR1 LNHNV, CDR2 YYDKDF (reference sequence). The CDR3 nucleotides are TGTGCCACCAGCAGGGGGCGCAGCTCTGGGGCCAACGTCCTGACTTTC. Translating it yields CATSRGRSSGANVLTF.